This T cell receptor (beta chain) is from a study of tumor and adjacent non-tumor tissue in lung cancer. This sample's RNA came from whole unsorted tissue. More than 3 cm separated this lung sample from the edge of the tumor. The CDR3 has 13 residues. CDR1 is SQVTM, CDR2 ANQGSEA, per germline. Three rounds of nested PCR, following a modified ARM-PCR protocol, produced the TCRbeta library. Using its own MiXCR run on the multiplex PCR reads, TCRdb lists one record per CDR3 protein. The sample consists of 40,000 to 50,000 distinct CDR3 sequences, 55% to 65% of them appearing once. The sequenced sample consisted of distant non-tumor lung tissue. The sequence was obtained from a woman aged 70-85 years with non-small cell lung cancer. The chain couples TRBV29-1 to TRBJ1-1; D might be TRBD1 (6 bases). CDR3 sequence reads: CNSAGTSNTEAFF. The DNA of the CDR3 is TGCAACTCCGCCGGGACATCGAACACTGAAGCTTTCTTT.